Following are 21 T cell receptor beta chains from one sample sequenced in a study of cytomegalovirus exposure and HLA in healthy donors. TCRdb's copy holds only in-frame clones and misses some; the assay was immunoSEQ multiplex PCR. The sample contains approximately 200,000 clones, around 80% of which appear only once. Sample: PBMCs. These receptor sequences come from a woman aged 30 to 39 in good health and CMV-seropositive.

This clone was seen a handful of times. The V gene is TRBV6-5, the J gene TRBJ1-2; D gene uncertain. This CDR3 is built from 14 residues. Trimming removed 3 bases at V and 4 bases at J, with 12 bases between. Germline CDR1 and CDR2: MNHEY and SVGAGI. The CDR3 DNA is TGTGCCAGCAGTTATCGAGAGGGAAGCTATGGCTACACCTTC. Protein: CASSYREGSYGYTF.

J is TRBJ1-1 and V is TRBV29-1, with D possibly TRBD1 on 5 matching bases. Germline assignment: CDR1 SQVTM and CDR2 ANQGSEA. Trimming took off 4 bases at V and 4 bases at J, with 10 bases between the two ends. The CDR3 is 12 amino acids. The CDR3 region has the DNA TGCAGCGTTGTGATGGGACTCACTGAAGCTTTCTTT. This encodes CSVVMGLTEAFF.

J is TRBJ1-1 and V is TRBV2; 7 bases align to TRBD1. This CDR3 has 15 residues. CDR1 SNHLY and CDR2 FYNNEI come from the germline V gene. J lost 1 base, V lost 6 bases, and 8 bases had no gene match. The CDR3 DNA reads TGTGCCAGCAGGGCGCTCGGGACAGCGAACACTGAAGCTTTCTTT. This sequence encodes CASRALGTANTEAFF.

This clone was detected once. The chain couples TRBV23-1 to TRBJ2-7; weak D call: TRBD1 (6 bases). TRBV23-1 is given ORF status, its function remaining uncertain. The CDR3 is 12 residues long. Deletions cut 6 bases from V and 3 bases from J, with 9 bases between. The CDR3 coding sequence is TGCGCCAGCAGACAGGGATACTACGAGCAGTACTTC. Translation: CASRQGYYEQYF.

This chain connects TRBV6-5 to TRBJ2-7; D is possibly TRBD2 (6 bases). The V gene's germline CDR1 is MNHEY and CDR2 SVGAGI. Trimming took 6 bases from V and 4 from J, leaving 19 bases between them. The CDR3 consists of 15 residues. DNA of the CDR3: TGTGCCAGCAGAACAACCGGGACTCTAAAATACGAGCAGTACTTC. This sequence encodes CASRTTGTLKYEQYF.

The V and J genes are TRBV5-4 and TRBJ2-1; D may be TRBD1 (6 bases). Germline assignment: CDR1 SGHNT and CDR2 YYREEE (reference sequence). CDR3 length: 15 residues. The V and J ends lost 2 bases and 1 base respectively, with 10 bases between them. CDR3 in DNA: TGTGCCAGCAGCTTCTCACAGGGATCCTACAATGAGCAGTTCTTC. Protein product: CASSFSQGSYNEQFF. Based on the CDR3 plus reference TRBV5-4 and TRBJ2-1, the full variable domain is ETGVTQSPTHLIKTRGQQVTLRCSSQSGHNTVSWYQQALGQGPQFIFQYYREEENGRGNFPPRFSGLQFPNYSSELNVNALELDDSALYLCASSFSQGSYNEQFFGPGTRLTVL.

V is TRBV6-1 and J is TRBJ2-7, with TRBD1 as a possible D gene (6 bases). Trimming took off 1 base at V and 2 bases at J, with 12 bases between the two ends. CDR3 length equals 15 residues. From germline, CDR1 is MNHNS and CDR2 SASEGT. The chain's CDR3 is CASSEDFGQPYEQYF. The CDR3 nucleotides are TGTGCCAGCAGTGAAGATTTTGGACAGCCCTACGAGCAGTACTTC.

V usage is TRBV4-2 and J usage is TRBJ2-1; 13 nucleotides match TRBD2. The J segment lost 9 bases and the V segment lost 4 bases, leaving 21 bases of the junction unmatched. The length of the CDR3 is 20 residues. Germline V lookup: CDR1 LGHNA, CDR2 YNFKEQ. CDR3 sequence: CASSPPPPLWTSGSRGEQFF. The CDR3 DNA reads as TGTGCCAGCAGCCCACCCCCCCCACTATGGACTAGCGGGAGTAGGGGTGAGCAGTTCTTC.

The chain is built from TRBV6-6 and TRBJ2-3; 9 nucleotides line up with TRBD2. CDR3 size: 13 residues. V lost 8 bases, J lost 0 bases, and 0 bases stayed unmatched. The V gene's germline CDR1 is MNHNY and CDR2 SVGAGI (reference sequence). The CDR3 loop reads CASLAGSTDTQYF. In DNA, the CDR3 is TGTGCCAGCCTAGCGGGGAGCACAGATACGCAGTATTTT.

In this sample, this clone turned up a few times. The chain is built from TRBV7-6 and TRBJ1-1, with unresolved D. CDR3 length equals 13 residues. Germline V gene lookup returns CDR1 SGHVS and CDR2 FNYEAQ. V was trimmed by 5 bases and J by 1 base, leaving 8 bases between them. DNA for the CDR3: TGTGCCAGCAGCAATTCGGGGAACACTGAAGCTTTCTTT. Amino acid sequence: CASSNSGNTEAFF.

The rearrangement links TRBV2 to TRBJ2-5, with D uncertain. V was clipped by 6 bases and J by 2 bases, with 13 bases between them. The germline V gene encodes CDR1 SNHLY and CDR2 FYNNEI. The CDR3 has 14 residues. In nucleotides, the CDR3 is TGTGCCAGCAGATCAGAGGCTTCTCAAGAGACCCAGTACTTC. Amino acids: CASRSEASQETQYF.

The chain has TRBV11-3 and TRBJ2-7; 9 bases agree with TRBD1. Germline CDR1 SGHNT, CDR2 YENEEA. This CDR3 is 14 amino acids long. V lost 5 bases to trimming and J lost 2 bases; unmatched junction nucleotides: 4. CDR3 bases: TGTGCCAGCAGCCCACGGACAGGGGCCTACGAGCAGTACTTC. Translation: CASSPRTGAYEQYF.

The chain employs TRBV7-2 and TRBJ2-5, with 12 bases matching TRBD2. The CDR3 sequence is 15 residues long. Per germline, CDR1 SGHTA and CDR2 FQGNSA. After removal of 6 bases from V and 4 bases from J, the junction contained 6 bases not matched to a gene. Here the CDR3 DNA reads TGTGCCAGCAGGAACCCTAGCGGGAGGGGAGAGACCCAGTACTTC. It codes for CASRNPSGRGETQYF.

The V call is TRBV7-2, the J call TRBJ1-4, with 7 bases aligning to TRBD1. The trim removed 3 bases at V and 10 bases at J, leaving 8 bases unmatched. Germline V lookup: CDR1 SGHTA, CDR2 FQGNSA. The CDR3 length is 14 residues. The CDR3 region is CASSLRGQLAKLFF. The CDR3 nucleotides read TGTGCCAGCAGCTTGAGGGGACAGCTAGCAAAACTGTTTTTT.

V usage is TRBV27 and J usage is TRBJ1-1; TRBD1 is a possible D gene (5 bases). The ends were cut back, 6 bases at V and 0 bases at J, with 11 bases in the middle. This CDR3 region has 14 residues. The V gene's germline CDR1 is MNHEY and CDR2 SMNVEV (reference sequence). The CDR3 DNA follows: TGTGCCAGCAGACCCACAGGTCTGAACACTGAAGCTTTCTTT. This codes for CASRPTGLNTEAFF.

CDR3 nucleotides: TGTGCCAGCAGCGACCGTGGGACAGGGGCAGAGACCCAGTACTTC. Translating it yields CASSDRGTGAETQYF. The chain couples TRBV9 to TRBJ2-5; 10 positions match TRBD1. From germline, CDR1 is SGDLS and CDR2 YYNGEE. The CDR3 has 15 amino acids. The ends lost 3 bases at V and 4 bases at J; junction bases unmatched: 6.

The chain combines TRBV7-8 with TRBJ2-1, with TRBD2 as a possible D gene (6 bases). The CDR3 length is 15 residues. Germline loops: CDR1 SGHVS, CDR2 FQNEAQ. Trimming removed 0 bases at V and 0 bases at J, with 6 bases between. The CDR3 loop reads CASSLATSSYNEQFF. CDR3 bases: TGTGCCAGCAGCTTAGCGACTAGCTCCTACAATGAGCAGTTCTTC.

The chain links TRBV7-2 to TRBJ2-1; no clear D. The CDR3 length is 15 residues. Trimming took off 0 bases at V and 4 bases at J, with 10 bases between the two ends. Germline V gene lookup returns CDR1 SGHTA and CDR2 FQGNSA. Here the CDR3 reads CASSLASSVYNEQFF. The CDR3 DNA sequence: TGTGCCAGCAGCTTAGCGTCCTCGGTTTACAATGAGCAGTTCTTC.

V gene TRBV4-2 combines with J gene TRBJ2-7; 10 bases are a match to TRBD2. The CDR3 runs to 16 residues. Germline V CDR1 and CDR2: LGHNA, YNFKEQ. V lost 2 bases to trimming and J lost 1 base; unmatched junction nucleotides: 5. Here the CDR3 reads CASSQLSGRSSYEQYF. The CDR3 nucleotides are TGTGCCAGCAGCCAACTTAGCGGGAGGAGTTCCTACGAGCAGTACTTC.

The gene calls are TRBV5-1 and TRBJ2-5; no definite D call. Germline assignment: CDR1 SGHRS and CDR2 YFSETQ. V lost 0 bases, J lost 1 base, and 22 bases lay in between. The CDR3 is 19 amino acids. This CDR3 is CASSLVFEVFASTQETQYF. DNA of the CDR3: TGCGCCAGCAGCTTGGTCTTCGAGGTGTTCGCAAGCACCCAAGAGACCCAGTACTTC.

The CDR3 DNA sequence: TGCGCCAGCAGCCAAGATATAAGCGATGAGCAGTTCTTC. Translated: CASSQDISDEQFF. The chain is built from TRBV4-1 and TRBJ2-1; no reliable D call. There are 13 residues in the CDR3. Trimming took 0 bases from V and 8 from J, leaving 8 bases between them. Germline assignment: CDR1 MGHRA and CDR2 YSYEKL.